The 8 T cell receptor beta chains given below trace back to one sample, sequenced in a study of tumor-infiltrating lymphocytes in primary liver carcinoma. Germline DNA was also extracted, and blood RNA derived from unsorted whole blood. From around 500 ng total RNA, TCR beta cDNA was generated with a primer in the constant region. Modified slightly, ARM-PCR produced TCR beta libraries over three nested multiplex PCR rounds. Both of the initial two PCR rounds ran for about 9 cycles and employed TRBV1-TRBV30 forward primers alongside a C-beta reverse primer. Each CDR3 protein is one row after TCRdb ran MiXCR on the multiplex PCR reads. The sample lists 300,000 to 400,000 distinct CDR3 sequences; less than 65% were seen once. The sample consisted of peripheral blood. The origin of the receptors is a man aged 35-49 years with primary liver carcinoma and hepatitis B virus infection.

As concerns this clonotype: The conserved closing phenylalanine or tryptophan is absent in this CDR3, likely reflecting a read error. CDR3: CASSLATTGEQFL. CDR3 sequence (DNA): TGTGCCAGCAGCTTAGCGACTACAGGGGAGCAGTTCCTC. This sequence joins TRBV7-9 and TRBJ2-1; TRBD1 is a possible D gene (6 bases). The CDR3 length is 13 residues. Per germline, CDR1 SEHNR and CDR2 FQNEAQ (reference sequence). V gave up 0 bases and J gave up 10 bases, with 10 bases separating them.

The V and J genes are TRBV10-3 and TRBJ1-1; the match to TRBD1 covers 8 bases. V was pared by 5 bases and J by 2 bases, with 7 bases of the junction left unmatched. Germline V CDR1 and CDR2: ENHRY, SYGVKD. The CDR3 loop spans 15 amino acids. Here the CDR3 reads CAISQTGELNTEAFF. CDR3 bases: TGTGCCATCAGTCAGACAGGGGAATTAAACACTGAAGCTTTCTTT.

In the case of this clonotype: The junction departs from germline at one end; a sequencing error may be responsible. The chain links TRBV7-8 to TRBJ2-1, with 11 positions matching TRBD2. The V gene's germline CDR1 is SGHVS and CDR2 FQNEAQ. The CDR3 covers 17 residues. The CDR3 DNA sequence: TGTGCCAACAGCCAGGCGACACTAGCGGGAGAAAGCAATGAGCAGTTCTTC. Amino acid sequence: CANSQATLAGESNEQFF.

Notes on this clonotype: At one of its ends the junction is not consistent with the germline gene, which may arise from a read error. As DNA, the CDR3 is TGTACCAGCAGCTTAGTGGGGGGCGTCGCCGGGGAGCTGTTTTTT. This codes for CTSSLVGGVAGELFF. This chain connects TRBV11-2 to TRBJ2-2; D possibly matches TRBD1 or TRBD2 (6 bases each). The germline V gene has CDR1 SGHAT and CDR2 FQNNGV. The CDR3 contains 15 residues.

On this clonotype itself: This may stem from a read error, because a much larger clone lies one nucleotide away. Because the CDR3 is missing its conserved closing phenylalanine or tryptophan, this is likely a read error. The genes are TRBV6-2 or TRBV6-3 and TRBJ2-7; tentatively, D is TRBD1 (5 bases). The CDR3 is made up of 14 amino acids. In germline, CDR1 is MNHEY, CDR2 SVGEGT. V lost 2 bases and J 3 bases, leaving 11 bases between the germline ends. CDR3 residues: CASSYQGSHYEQYY. The CDR3 bases are TGTGCCAGCAGTTACCAGGGCAGTCACTACGAGCAGTACTAC.

The V and J genes are TRBV11-2 and TRBJ2-1; possible D gene TRBD1, 6 bases. V shed 5 bases and J shed 9 bases, with 14 bases lying between them. The CDR3 consists of 13 residues. CDR1 is SGHAT, CDR2 FQNNGV, per germline. This chain's CDR3 is CASSHKGGSEQFF. The DNA of the CDR3 is TGTGCCAGCAGCCACAAAGGGGGTTCTGAGCAGTTCTTC.

Worth noting for this clonotype: The junction shows a germline mismatch at one end, possibly a read error. V gene TRBV6-5 combines with J gene TRBJ2-1, with D possibly matching TRBD1 (5 bases). The length of the CDR3 is 17 residues. Germline CDR1 reads MNHEY; CDR2 reads SVGAGI. In DNA form, the CDR3 reads TGTGTCAGCAGTTACTCGAGTGGGGCACGGTCCTACAATGAGCAGTTCTTC. It codes for CVSSYSSGARSYNEQFF.

A remark on this clonotype: No conserved phenylalanine or tryptophan ends this CDR3, so it is likely a read error. The DNA is omitted, as the CDR3 cannot be located on it reliably, and the CDR3 follows TCRdb's listing. The V call is TRBV6-5, the J call TRBJ2-1; no DNA check was done on the table's D call, TRBD1. CDR1 is MNHEY, CDR2 SVGAGI, per germline. The CDR3 has 13 residues if both end residues are counted. CDR3 region: CPSSSGGQALLVI.